These 15 T cell receptor beta chains came from one sample sequenced in a study of T-cell reconstitution after alpha-beta-depleted transplantation in children. Researchers prepared the TCRbeta library using unique molecular identifiers, the study reports. In TCRdb, the PCR reads were re-called with MiXCR into one record per CDR3 protein. The sample lists 530,000 or so distinct CDR3 sequences; about a quarter were seen once. Sequences were derived from PBMCs, sampled before TCRalphabeta/CD19-depleted stem cell transplant. These TCRs come from a boy younger than two with Wiskott-Aldrich syndrome, due to receive a stem cell transplant.

The chain joins TRBV7-2 to TRBJ2-2, with 7 positions matching TRBD2. The CDR3 contains 15 residues. The V segment lost 3 bases and the J segment 4 bases; nucleotides outside the gene matches: 5. Germline V CDR1 and CDR2: SGHTA, FQGNSA. The CDR3 DNA reads as TGTGCCAGCAGCTTTCGCGGGAGCGGCACCGGGGAGCTGTTTTTT. This translates into CASSFRGSGTGELFF. Full variable domain (missing parts from reference TRBV7-2 and TRBJ2-2): GAGVSQSPSNKVTEKGKDVELRCDPISGHTALYWYRQSLGQGLEFLIYFQGNSAPDKSGLPSDRFSAERTGGSVSTLTIQRTQQEDSAVYLCASSFRGSGTGELFFGEGSRLTVL.

This clonotype was observed many times. The chain combines TRBV6-2 or TRBV6-3 with TRBJ2-1; D is unresolved. Germline V gene lookup returns CDR1 MNHEY and CDR2 SVGEGT. Trimming removed 6 bases from V and 5 bases from J, with 2 bases in between. This CDR3 comprises 10 residues. The DNA of the CDR3 is TGTGCCAGCAGGAACAATGAGCAGTTCTTC. Residues: CASRNNEQFF.

This clonotype was seen only a few times. This chain links TRBV5-5 with TRBJ1-3; D not resolved. The CDR3 length is 16 residues. Trimming stripped 1 base from V and 0 bases from J, with 11 bases between. CDR1 SGHKS and CDR2 YYEKEE come from the germline V gene (reference sequence). CDR3: CASSLSPELSGNTIYF. In nucleotides, the CDR3 is TGTGCCAGCAGCTTGAGTCCAGAACTCTCTGGAAACACCATATATTTT.

This chain connects TRBV5-1 to TRBJ2-5; D is ambiguous. V was shortened by 0 bases and J by 2 bases, with 11 bases between the two germline ends. Germline assignment: CDR1 SGHRS and CDR2 YFSETQ. The CDR3 has 15 amino acids. The CDR3 bases are TGCGCCAGCAGCTTGGCTCAGATCGTTCAAGAGACCCAGTACTTC. Translation: CASSLAQIVQETQYF.

The V and J genes are TRBV6-5 and TRBJ2-7; TRBD2 might be the D (6 bases). Trimming took 0 bases from V and 2 from J, leaving 8 bases between them. The CDR3 has 14 amino acids. The germline CDR1 and CDR2 sequences are MNHEY and SVGAGI. The CDR3 DNA is TGTGCCAGCAGTTACTCTACGGGAGCCTACGAGCAGTACTTC. It yields the protein CASSYSTGAYEQYF.

The chain couples TRBV3-1 to TRBJ1-2; tentatively, D is TRBD1 (5 bases). In germline, CDR1 is LGHDT, CDR2 YNNKEL (reference sequence). This CDR3 contains 14 residues. V was clipped by 1 base and J by 2 bases, with 8 bases between them. Written as DNA, the CDR3 is TGTGCCAGCAGCCAAGGGACAACCAACTATGGCTACACCTTC. Amino acid sequence: CASSQGTTNYGYTF.

Ten or more counts support this clonotype. DNA for the CDR3: TGCGCCAGCAGCTTGGTGGGGACCTACGAGCAGTACTTC. Translating gives CASSLVGTYEQYF. The chain links TRBV5-1 to TRBJ2-7; D ambiguous. The V gene lost 0 bases and the J gene lost 2 bases, with 6 bases spanning the gap. The CDR3 runs 13 residues. Germline values: CDR1 SGHRS, CDR2 YFSETQ.

This clonotype was counted only a few times. The chain uses TRBV11-1 and TRBJ2-7; 14 bases line up with TRBD2. Losses at the gene ends were 1 base for V and 1 base for J; bases not matched to a gene: 6. The CDR3 has 18 residues. Per germline, CDR1 SGHAT and CDR2 FQDESV (reference sequence). DNA for the CDR3: TGTGCCAGCAGCTTAGTGGGGACTAGCGGGAGCCTATCCTACGAGCAGTACTTC. Translated, it gives CASSLVGTSGSLSYEQYF.

V and J are TRBV7-3 and TRBJ2-2; 7 positions match TRBD2. Trimming took 5 bases from V and 5 from J; bases not matched to a gene: 5. CDR3 length equals 14 residues. The germline CDR1 and CDR2 sequences are SGHTA and FQGTGA. The CDR3 sequence is CASSPGGRTGELFF. The CDR3, as DNA: TGTGCCAGCAGCCCGGGAGGCCGGACCGGGGAGCTGTTTTTT. Combining the CDR3 with reference TRBV7-3 and TRBJ2-2 gives the whole variable domain GAGVSQTPSNKVTEKGKYVELRCDPISGHTALYWYRQSLGQGPEFLIYFQGTGAADDSGLPNDRFFAVRPEGSVSTLKIQRTERGDSAVYLCASSPGGRTGELFFGEGSRLTVL.

Worth noting for this clonotype: Germline is not matched at one junction end, which may reflect a read error. The chain combines TRBV24-1 with TRBJ1-2; unclear D gene. Germline V lookup: CDR1 KGHDR, CDR2 SFDVKD. This CDR3 is built from 12 residues. This CDR3 reads CATAGSAYDYTF. The CDR3 DNA follows: TGTGCCACCGCCGGGAGTGCCTATGACTACACCTTC.

This clonotype came up a few times. This sequence joins TRBV7-2 and TRBJ2-3; perhaps TRBD2 as D (5 bases). Germline CDR1 is SGHTA and CDR2 is FQGNSA. The CDR3 is made up of 14 amino acids. Between the trimmed V and J ends, which lost 6 bases and 2 bases, there was a span of 12 bases. CDR3 nucleotide sequence: TGTGCCAGCAGGATCAGCGGATCCACAGATACGCAGTATTTT. Its translation: CASRISGSTDTQYF.

This chain uses TRBV4-2 with TRBJ1-2; D remains ambiguous. Per the germline V gene, CDR1 is LGHNA and CDR2 is YNFKEQ. The CDR3 runs 15 residues. The ends were cut back, 0 bases at V and 5 bases at J, with 13 bases in the middle. The CDR3, as DNA: TGTGCCAGCAGCCAAGATGTTTTGGCAGCTTATGGCTACACCTTC. Translating gives CASSQDVLAAYGYTF.

The CDR3 is CATSREYNEQFF. CDR3 in DNA: TGTGCCACCAGCAGGGAATACAATGAGCAGTTCTTC. This chain uses TRBV15 with TRBJ2-1; D is uncertain. Germline-derived CDR1 and CDR2 are LNHNV and YYDKDF (reference sequence). The germline V and J ends were trimmed by 3 bases and 4 bases, with 4 bases remaining between them. The CDR3 length is 12 residues.

V is TRBV5-1 and J is TRBJ2-2; TRBD1 matches 11 bases. Germline CDR1 reads SGHRS; CDR2 reads YFSETQ. The V gene end was trimmed by 0 bases and the J gene end by 2 bases; junction bases not matched to a gene: 6. The CDR3 spans 18 residues. In DNA form, the CDR3 reads TGCGCCAGCAGCTTGGTTGGGACAGGGGGTCTTAACACCGGGGAGCTGTTTTTT. Residues: CASSLVGTGGLNTGELFF.

This clonotype was observed a few times. CDR3 loop: CSGRRGAETQYF. For the CDR3, the DNA is TGCAGCGGGAGAAGGGGTGCGGAGACCCAGTACTTC. V usage is TRBV29-1 and J usage is TRBJ2-5; possibly TRBD1 for D (5 bases). Looked up from germline, CDR1 is SQVTM and CDR2 is ANQGSEA. This CDR3 contains 12 residues. The V end lost 7 bases, the J end lost 5 bases, and 14 bases lay between the germline ends.